This T cell receptor beta chain emerged from a study of blood T cell repertoires in COVID-19. Study background: Collection of acute and convalescent COVID-19 samples took place in the United States, Italy and Spain. Sample material is recorded as cDNA or gDNA derived from T cells, B-cell-depleted T cells, or PBMCs.

Original methodology: Amplifying reference gene primers gave estimates of nucleated cell counts. Data came from immunoSEQ multiplex PCR; TCRdb stores just in-frame clones and leaves some out. That table supplies the V and J calls and clone size; D and trimming were determined from the DNA. The sample lists about 69,000 clones, roughly nine tenths occurring once. The CDR3 is 14 residues long. CDR1 is SGHNT, CDR2 YYREEE, per germline (reference sequence). Between the trimmed V and J ends, which lost 4 bases and 1 base, there was a span of 10 bases. The chain links TRBV5-4 to TRBJ2-3, with no clear D. Sequences were obtained from peripheral blood. The clonotype was recovered from a woman aged 45-59 years with active COVID-19. CDR3 nucleotide sequence: TGTGCCAGCAGCCCTGGTCGGGGCACAGATACGCAGTATTTT. Protein product: CASSPGRGTDTQYF.